This is a list of T cell receptor beta chains from one sample in a study of T cells in Graves' hyperthyroidism and ophthalmopathy. TCRdb reprocessed the multiplex PCR reads with MiXCR, giving one entry per CDR3 protein. The table lists about 400,000 distinct CDR3 sequences, around 16% of them singletons. Sequenced sample: blood. The receptors originated from a woman aged 18-29 years with Graves' hyperthyroidism. Both conserved end residues are part of each CDR3. A D gene is named only where the DNA matches it firmly. The size of a clone is reported for some rows only, either as once, few or many, or as a class for expanded clones.

J: TRBJ1-1; D: .; V: TRBV6-1; size: few; DNA: TGTGCCAGCAGCCTAAACGGACAGAGCACTGAAGCTTTCTTT; CDR3: CASSLNGQSTEAFF
J: TRBJ1-5; D: TRBD1; V: TRBV7-2; size: few; DNA: TGTGCCAGCAGCGTGGGACAGCAAAATCAGCCCCAGCATTTT; CDR3: CASSVGQQNQPQHF
J: TRBJ2-1; D: TRBD1; V: TRBV4-1; size: few; DNA: TGCGCCAGCAGCCACTGGACAGGGAGAGGTGAGCAGTTCTTC; CDR3: CASSHWTGRGEQFF
J: TRBJ1-6; D: .; V: TRBV10-3; size: .; DNA: TGTGCCATCAAGGGCTATGATAATTCACCCCTCCACTTT; CDR3: CAIKGYDNSPLHF
J: TRBJ2-2; D: TRBD2; V: TRBV2; size: few; DNA: TGTGCCAGCAGTGAAGTTAGCGGGGACATCACCGGGGAGCTGTTTTTT; CDR3: CASSEVSGDITGELFF
J: TRBJ2-1; D: TRBD2; V: TRBV6-1; size: many; DNA: TGTGCCAGCAGTGAACTAGCGGCCGATGAGCAGTTCTTC; CDR3: CASSELAADEQFF
J: TRBJ1-2; D: .; V: TRBV2; size: many; DNA: TGTGCCAGCAGCGAACCTAGGGGTATTAGCGATGGCTACACCTTC; CDR3: CASSEPRGISDGYTF
J: TRBJ2-5; D: .; V: TRBV18; size: many; DNA: TGTGCCAGCTCACCAAAGGTCGCAGAGACCCAGTACTTC; CDR3: CASSPKVAETQYF
J: TRBJ1-4; D: TRBD1; V: TRBV5-1; size: .; DNA: TGCGCCAGCAATATAAGACAGGGGAATGAAAAACTGTTTTTT; CDR3: CASNIRQGNEKLFF
J: TRBJ1-6; D: .; V: TRBV5-1; size: few; DNA: TGCGCCAGCAGCCGGGCCGAAAGCTCCTATAATTCACCCCTCCACTTT; CDR3: CASSRAESSYNSPLHF
J: TRBJ1-4; D: .; V: TRBV20-1; size: many; DNA: TGCAGTGCCCAAGGAGGGGGTGGTAATGAAAAACTGTTTTTT; CDR3: CSAQGGGGNEKLFF
J: TRBJ1-1; D: TRBD1; V: TRBV27; size: few; DNA: TGTGCCAGCAGTCCCCGCGGGACAGGGGGCTTCGGGGCTGAAGCTTTCTTT; CDR3: CASSPRGTGGFGAEAFF
J: TRBJ2-1; D: TRBD2; V: TRBV10-1; size: .; DNA: TGCGCCAGCAGTGAGTCGATCTCGTACGGATTAGCGGGGAATGAGCAGTTCTTC; CDR3: CASSESISYGLAGNEQFF
J: TRBJ2-3; D: TRBD2; V: TRBV12-3/TRBV12-4; size: few; DNA: TGTGCCAGCAGCAAGGGGATAGCGGGGGGGCCAGATACGCAGTATTTT; CDR3: CASSKGIAGGPDTQYF
J: TRBJ2-1; D: TRBD2; V: TRBV29-1; size: many; DNA: TGCAGCGTTGCTCGCTATCCTAGCGGGGTGAATGAGCAGTTCTTC; CDR3: CSVARYPSGVNEQFF
J: TRBJ2-3; D: .; V: TRBV12-3/TRBV12-4; size: many; DNA: TGTGCCAGCGGCGCAGGGTCCGGCACAGATACGCAGTATTTT; CDR3: CASGAGSGTDTQYF
J: TRBJ1-2; D: .; V: TRBV20-1; size: many; DNA: TGCAGTGCTAGAGCAGGCGACGGCTATGGCTACACCTTC; CDR3: CSARAGDGYGYTF
J: TRBJ2-7; D: .; V: TRBV20-1; size: .; DNA: TGCAGTGCGACCAGTACGGGGTACGAGCAGTACTTC; CDR3: CSATSTGYEQYF
J: TRBJ2-1; D: TRBD2; V: TRBV10-3; size: few; DNA: TGTGCCACTGAGTCGGGCGGGGGGAGCGCCAATGAGCAGTTCTTC; CDR3: CATESGGGSANEQFF
J: TRBJ2-3; D: .; V: TRBV29-1; size: many; DNA: TGCAGCGTTGAAGGGATCACAGATACGCAGTATTTT; CDR3: CSVEGITDTQYF
J: TRBJ2-3; D: TRBD2; V: TRBV20-1; size: few; DNA: TGCAGTGCTAGAGAACGGGTCGTAGCGGGGTCTACCCATACGCAGTATTTT; CDR3: CSARERVVAGSTHTQYF
J: TRBJ2-1; D: TRBD2; V: TRBV7-9; size: .; DNA: TGTGCCAGCAGCAGCGGGAGGGGGGTTTACAATGAGCAGTTCTTC; CDR3: CASSSGRGVYNEQFF
J: TRBJ2-2; D: TRBD2; V: TRBV7-3; size: .; DNA: TGTGCCAGCAGCTTAATTAGCGCCGGGACTAGAAGCGCCGGGGAGCTGTTTTTT; CDR3: CASSLISAGTRSAGELFF
J: TRBJ1-5; D: .; V: TRBV3-1; size: many; DNA: TGTGCCAGCAGCCTCGGGGTAGCAGGGGAGCAGCCCCAGCATTTT; CDR3: CASSLGVAGEQPQHF
J: TRBJ2-7; D: TRBD2; V: TRBV20-1; size: many; DNA: TGCAGTGTAATAGGCGGGAGTTCCTACGAGCAGTACTTC; CDR3: CSVIGGSSYEQYF
J: TRBJ2-3; D: TRBD1; V: TRBV12-3/TRBV12-4; size: many; DNA: TGTGCCAGCGGGGGGACAGGGGGTTCAGATACGCAGTATTTT; CDR3: CASGGTGGSDTQYF
J: TRBJ1-5; D: .; V: TRBV7-2; size: many; DNA: TGTGCCAGCAGCTTAGCGATTGGGCCCTATAGCAATCAGCCCCAGCATTTT; CDR3: CASSLAIGPYSNQPQHF
J: TRBJ1-3; D: .; V: TRBV28; size: many; DNA: TGTGCCAGCAGTTTTTCCCAAACATTGGCTGGAAACACCATATATTTT; CDR3: CASSFSQTLAGNTIYF
J: TRBJ1-5; D: TRBD1; V: TRBV5-6; size: few; DNA: TGTGCCAGCAGCTTGTATATTGGGACAGGGGGCAATCAGCCCCAGCATTTT; CDR3: CASSLYIGTGGNQPQHF
J: TRBJ2-1; D: .; V: TRBV29-1; size: many; DNA: TGCAGCGTCGCCTCCAACGGGGTATCCTACAATGAGCAGTTCTTC; CDR3: CSVASNGVSYNEQFF
J: TRBJ1-2; D: TRBD1; V: TRBV29-1; size: .; DNA: TGCAGCGTGAAGACGGACAGGGGGCGCCTCGGTGGCTACACCTTC; CDR3: CSVKTDRGRLGGYTF
J: TRBJ1-6; D: .; V: TRBV28; size: many; DNA: TGTGCCAGCAGTTTTGTCCGGAATTCACCCCTCCACTTT; CDR3: CASSFVRNSPLHF
J: TRBJ2-3; D: TRBD2; V: TRBV5-1; size: many; DNA: TGCGCCAGCAGCGGCGGAGGGAGGGCTAGCACAGATACGCAGTATTTT; CDR3: CASSGGGRASTDTQYF
J: TRBJ2-2; D: .; V: TRBV28; size: few; DNA: TGTGCCAGCAGTTCACCAGCCCCTGGAGAGCTGTTTTTT; CDR3: CASSSPAPGELFF
J: TRBJ1-1; D: .; V: TRBV6-1; size: many; DNA: TGTGCCAGCAGTGGTCCCTTGAACACTGAAGCTTTCTTT; CDR3: CASSGPLNTEAFF
J: TRBJ1-6; D: TRBD1; V: TRBV7-6; size: few; DNA: TGTGCCAGCAGCTGGACAGGGGCGCCGGATTCACCCCTCCACTTT; CDR3: CASSWTGAPDSPLHF
J: TRBJ2-2; D: .; V: TRBV7-9; size: many; DNA: TGTGCCAGCAGCCTACAGGGTGCCGGGGAGCTGTTTTTT; CDR3: CASSLQGAGELFF
J: TRBJ1-6; D: .; V: TRBV2; size: many; DNA: TGTGCCAGTCGAGAGGCGGTTAATTCACCCCTCCACTTT; CDR3: CASREAVNSPLHF
J: TRBJ2-3; D: .; V: TRBV20-1; size: .; DNA: TGCAGTGCTAGAGACATTAAATCCGACGCAGATACGCAGTATTTT; CDR3: CSARDIKSDADTQYF
J: TRBJ2-1; D: .; V: TRBV12-3/TRBV12-4; size: many; DNA: TGTGCCAGCAGTGGCGCGGCCCAATACAATGAGCAGTTCTTC; CDR3: CASSGAAQYNEQFF
J: TRBJ2-7; D: TRBD2; V: TRBV28; size: many; DNA: TGTGCCAGCAGAGGACCAGCGGGGTTGTCGATGGAGCAGTACTTC; CDR3: CASRGPAGLSMEQYF
J: TRBJ1-6; D: .; V: TRBV28; size: many; DNA: TGTGCCAGCAGTAGAGTACAGGGTGGCTCACCCCTCCACTTT; CDR3: CASSRVQGGSPLHF
J: TRBJ1-2; D: TRBD1; V: TRBV20-1; size: few; DNA: TGCAGTGCTAGGGTAGGGGGCGACAAGAACTATGGCTACACCTTC; CDR3: CSARVGGDKNYGYTF
J: TRBJ2-7; D: .; V: TRBV6-1; size: many; DNA: TGTGCCAGCAGCTTTTTGCCCGGGGGTAGGTCCTACGAGCAGTACTTC; CDR3: CASSFLPGGRSYEQYF
J: TRBJ1-1; D: .; V: TRBV4-1; size: many; DNA: TGCGCCAGCACCCTTCCGGACCGCAGTCCGACTGAAGCTTTCTTT; CDR3: CASTLPDRSPTEAFF
J: TRBJ1-2; D: .; V: TRBV6-1; size: many; DNA: TGTGCCAGCAGTGAAGCGGACCCCCGGGGCTATGGCTACACCTTC; CDR3: CASSEADPRGYGYTF
J: TRBJ2-5; D: .; V: TRBV13; size: many; DNA: TGTGCCAGCAGCTTAGGAGAGGGTTTTGGAGAGACCCAGTACTTC; CDR3: CASSLGEGFGETQYF
J: TRBJ1-2; D: .; V: TRBV20-1; size: many; DNA: TGCAGTGCTAGACCAAGGACGATGGATGGCTACACCTTC; CDR3: CSARPRTMDGYTF
J: TRBJ2-2; D: .; V: TRBV11-3; size: many; DNA: TGTGCCAGCAGCTTAGGGCATATCGGGGAGCTGTTTTTT; CDR3: CASSLGHIGELFF
J: TRBJ1-1; D: .; V: TRBV4-1; size: .; DNA: TGCGTCAGGGCGCAAAAGTTCGTTTCTTTCTTT; CDR3: CVRAQKFVSFF